A few counts support the clone carrying this T cell receptor (beta chain). Per germline, CDR1 MDHEN and CDR2 SYDVKM. V shed 2 bases and J 3 bases; nucleotides not matched to a gene: 9. The CDR3 extends over 16 amino acids. Primers targeting TRAV and TRBV primed first-strand cDNA, covering alpha and beta chains. The TCRs were subjected to amplification over about 19 PCR cycles employing a constant-region primer in conjunction with a V-primer adapter. From the reads, TCRdb called clonotypes with MiXCR, one entry per CDR3 protein. The sample contains about 30,000 distinct CDR3 sequences, about half of which appear only once. Time point: after trial treatment. The treatment is: LDRT plus nivolumab, ipilimumab, low-dose cyclophosphamide and aspirin (RACIN trial). Low-dose radiotherapy and low-dose cyclophosphamide, together with aspirin, ipilimumab and nivolumab, were given to donors. The sample is drawn from a study of low-dose radiotherapy and immunotherapy resistance in tumors. In the study overall: The study gave Cohort 2 1 Gy per fraction every two weeks, totaling 13 Gy over 26 weeks. Patients were treated with intravenous nivolumab at 240 mg every two weeks and were also dosed with ipilimumab at 1 mg/kg every six weeks. With cycle 1 day 1 as the start, patients took oral aspirin 300 mg daily for four cycles.

The clonotype originates from a male donor with gallbladder cancer. The material was PBMCs, obtained after low-dose radiotherapy plus immunotherapy. V usage is TRBV28 and J usage is TRBJ2-7; the match to TRBD1 covers 8 bases. CDR3 coding DNA: TGTGCCAGCAGTTTAGCGGCCCCGGGGACAGGCTACGAGCAGTACTTC. This codes for CASSLAAPGTGYEQYF.